The present entry profiles one T cell receptor (beta chain) with its context. What it binds is unknown. V was trimmed by 1 base and J by 2 bases, leaving 13 bases between them. The CDR3 covers 15 residues. Germline lookup yields CDR1 SGHRS and CDR2 YFSETQ. The data were produced by immunoSEQ multiplex PCR, yet TCRdb's version contains in-frame clones alone and is incomplete. Of 1 million to 1.3 million clones listed, roughly 74% are singletons. The data originate from a study of shared clonotypes between healthy human individuals. Overall study context: With ages of 18 to 49, the donors were two women and three men.

Whole-study results and caveats: Memory subsets generally showed smaller estimated richness than naive subsets did.

The source of this sequence is a man between 18 and 29 years old in good health. Some clones in this sample may be carry-over from other donors' samples. This chain uses TRBV5-1 with TRBJ2-7; a possible D gene is TRBD1 (7 bases). The sequenced material came from memory CD4+ T cells from PBMCs. The subset: CD45RA-negative fraction. The CDR3 loop is CASSLTGAGTYEQYF. The DNA of the CDR3 is TGCGCCAGCAGCTTGACAGGGGCGGGGACCTACGAGCAGTACTTC.